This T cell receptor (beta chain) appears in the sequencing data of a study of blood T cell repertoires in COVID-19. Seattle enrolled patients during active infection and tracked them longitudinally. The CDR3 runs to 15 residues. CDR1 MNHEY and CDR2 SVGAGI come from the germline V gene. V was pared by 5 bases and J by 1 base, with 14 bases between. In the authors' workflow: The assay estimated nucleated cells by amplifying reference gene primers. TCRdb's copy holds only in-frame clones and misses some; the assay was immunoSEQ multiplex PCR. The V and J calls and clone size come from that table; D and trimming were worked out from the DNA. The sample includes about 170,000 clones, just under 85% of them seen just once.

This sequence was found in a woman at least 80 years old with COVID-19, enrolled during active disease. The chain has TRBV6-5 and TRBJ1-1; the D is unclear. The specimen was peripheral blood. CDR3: CASSPPGRENTEAFF. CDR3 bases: TGTGCCAGCAGTCCCCCTGGACGGGAGAACACTGAAGCTTTCTTT.